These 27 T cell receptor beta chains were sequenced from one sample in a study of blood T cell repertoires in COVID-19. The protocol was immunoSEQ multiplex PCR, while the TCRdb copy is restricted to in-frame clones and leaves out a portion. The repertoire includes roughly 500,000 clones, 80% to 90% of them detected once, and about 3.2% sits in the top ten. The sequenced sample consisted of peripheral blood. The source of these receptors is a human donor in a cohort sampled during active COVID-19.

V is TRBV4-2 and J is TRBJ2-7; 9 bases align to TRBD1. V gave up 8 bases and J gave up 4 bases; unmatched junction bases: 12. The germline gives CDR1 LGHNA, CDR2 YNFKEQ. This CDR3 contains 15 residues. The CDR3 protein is CASSPAGTGIYEQYF. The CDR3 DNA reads TGTGCCAGCTCCCCCGCCGGGACAGGGATTTACGAGCAGTACTTC.

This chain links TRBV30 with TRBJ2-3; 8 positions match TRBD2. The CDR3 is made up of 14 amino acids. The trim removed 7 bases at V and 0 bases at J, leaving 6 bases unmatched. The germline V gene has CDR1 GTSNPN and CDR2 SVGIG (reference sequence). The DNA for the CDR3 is TGTGCCTTCCAAAGCGGGAGAAGCACAGATACGCAGTATTTT. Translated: CAFQSGRSTDTQYF. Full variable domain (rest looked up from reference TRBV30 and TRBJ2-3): SQTIHQWPATLVQPVGSPLSLECTVEGTSNPNLYWYRQAAGRGLQLLFYSVGIGQISSEVPQNLSASRPQDRQFILSSKKLLLSDSGFYLCAFQSGRSTDTQYFGPGTRLTVL.

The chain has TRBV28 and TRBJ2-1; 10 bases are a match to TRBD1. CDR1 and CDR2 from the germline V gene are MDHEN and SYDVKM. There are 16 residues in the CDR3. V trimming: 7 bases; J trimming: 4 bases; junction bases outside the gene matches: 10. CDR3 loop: CASITAGTGAYNEQFF. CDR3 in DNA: TGTGCCAGCATCACAGCCGGGACAGGGGCTTACAATGAGCAGTTCTTC.

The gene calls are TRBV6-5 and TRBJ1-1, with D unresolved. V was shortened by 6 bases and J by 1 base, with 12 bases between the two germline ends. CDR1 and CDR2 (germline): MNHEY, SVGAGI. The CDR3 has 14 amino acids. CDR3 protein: CASSLFAGNTEAFF. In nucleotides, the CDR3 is TGTGCCAGCAGCCTCTTCGCCGGGAACACTGAAGCTTTCTTT.

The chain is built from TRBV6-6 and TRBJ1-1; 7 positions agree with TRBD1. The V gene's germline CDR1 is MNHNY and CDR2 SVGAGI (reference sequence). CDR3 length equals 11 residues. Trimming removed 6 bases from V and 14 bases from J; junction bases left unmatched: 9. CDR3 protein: CASSGTASGFF. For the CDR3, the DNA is TGTGCCAGCAGCGGGACAGCTAGTGGCTTCTTT.

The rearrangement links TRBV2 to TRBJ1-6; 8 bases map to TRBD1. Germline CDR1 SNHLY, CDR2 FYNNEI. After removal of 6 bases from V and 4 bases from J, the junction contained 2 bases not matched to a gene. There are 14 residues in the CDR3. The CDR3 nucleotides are TGTGCCAGCAGACGGACAGGGTATAATTCACCCCTCCACTTT. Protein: CASRRTGYNSPLHF. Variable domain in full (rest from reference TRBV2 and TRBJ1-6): EPEVTQTPSHQVTQMGQEVILRCVPISNHLYFYWYRQILGQKVEFLVSFYNNEISEKSEIFDDQFSVERPDGSNFTLKIRSTKLEDSAMYFCASRRTGYNSPLHFGNGTRLTVT.

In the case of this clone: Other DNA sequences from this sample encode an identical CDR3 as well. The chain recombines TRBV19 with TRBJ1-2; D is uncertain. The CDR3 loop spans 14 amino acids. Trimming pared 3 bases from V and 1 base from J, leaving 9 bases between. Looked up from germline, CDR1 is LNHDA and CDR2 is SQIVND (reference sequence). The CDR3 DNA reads TGTGCCAGTAGTATTGCGGGCAGTAACTATGGCTACACCTTC. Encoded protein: CASSIAGSNYGYTF.

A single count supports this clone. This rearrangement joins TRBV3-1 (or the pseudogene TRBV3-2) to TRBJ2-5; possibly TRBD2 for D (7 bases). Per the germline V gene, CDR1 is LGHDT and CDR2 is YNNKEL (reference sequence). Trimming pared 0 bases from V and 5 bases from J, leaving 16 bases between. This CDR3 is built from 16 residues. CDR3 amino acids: CASSQDLGGPGETQYF. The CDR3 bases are TGTGCCAGCAGCCAAGATCTCGGGGGGCCGGGGGAGACCCAGTACTTC.

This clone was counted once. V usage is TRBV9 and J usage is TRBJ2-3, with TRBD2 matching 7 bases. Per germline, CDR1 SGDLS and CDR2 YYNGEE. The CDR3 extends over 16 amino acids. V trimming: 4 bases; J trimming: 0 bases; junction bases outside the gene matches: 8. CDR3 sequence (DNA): TGTGCCAGCAGCAGGGAGGGTAGCGAGAGCACAGATACGCAGTATTTT. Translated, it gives CASSREGSESTDTQYF.

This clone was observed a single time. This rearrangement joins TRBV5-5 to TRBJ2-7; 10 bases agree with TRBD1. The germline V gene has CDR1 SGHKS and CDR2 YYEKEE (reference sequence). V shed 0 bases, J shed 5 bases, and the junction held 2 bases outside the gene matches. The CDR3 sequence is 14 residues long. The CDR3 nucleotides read TGTGCCAGCAGCTTGGGGACAGGGGGAGACGAGCAGTACTTC. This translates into CASSLGTGGDEQYF.

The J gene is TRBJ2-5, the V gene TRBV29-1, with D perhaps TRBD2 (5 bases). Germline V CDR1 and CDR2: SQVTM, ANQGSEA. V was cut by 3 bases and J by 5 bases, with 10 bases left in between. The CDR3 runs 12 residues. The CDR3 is CSVETTPETQYF. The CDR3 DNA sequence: TGCAGCGTTGAGACTACCCCGGAGACCCAGTACTTC.

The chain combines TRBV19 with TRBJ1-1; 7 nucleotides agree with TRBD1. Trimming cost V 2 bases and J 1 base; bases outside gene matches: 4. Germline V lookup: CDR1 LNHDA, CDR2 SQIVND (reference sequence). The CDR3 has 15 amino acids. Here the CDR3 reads CASSIPGQPNTEAFF. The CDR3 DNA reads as TGTGCCAGTAGTATACCGGGACAGCCGAACACTGAAGCTTTCTTT.

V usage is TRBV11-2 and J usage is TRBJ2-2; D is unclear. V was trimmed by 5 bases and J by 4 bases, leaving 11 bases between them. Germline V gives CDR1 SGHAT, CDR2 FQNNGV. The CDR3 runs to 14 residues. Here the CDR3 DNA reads TGTGCCAGCAGCCAAGTCGGTGTCACCGGGGAGCTGTTTTTT. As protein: CASSQVGVTGELFF.

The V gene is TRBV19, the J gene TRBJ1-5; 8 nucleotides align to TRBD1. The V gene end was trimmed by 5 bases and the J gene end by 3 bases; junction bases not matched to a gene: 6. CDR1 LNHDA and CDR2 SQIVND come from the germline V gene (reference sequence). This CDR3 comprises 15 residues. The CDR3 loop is CASSLRQGINQPQHF. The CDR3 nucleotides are TGTGCCAGTAGTCTTAGACAGGGGATCAATCAGCCCCAGCATTTT.

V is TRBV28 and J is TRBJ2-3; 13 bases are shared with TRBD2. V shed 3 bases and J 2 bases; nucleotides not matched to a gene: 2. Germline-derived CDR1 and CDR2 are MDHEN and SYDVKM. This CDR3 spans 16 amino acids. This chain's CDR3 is CASSFGTSGNTDTQYF. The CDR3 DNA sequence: TGTGCCAGCAGTTTCGGGACTAGCGGGAACACAGATACGCAGTATTTT.

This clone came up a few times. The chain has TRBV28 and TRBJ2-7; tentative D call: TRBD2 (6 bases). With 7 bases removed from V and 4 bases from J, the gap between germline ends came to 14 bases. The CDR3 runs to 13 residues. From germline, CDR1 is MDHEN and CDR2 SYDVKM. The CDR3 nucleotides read TGTGCCAGCACCCTTACCGGGGGTTACGAGCAGTACTTC. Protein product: CASTLTGGYEQYF.

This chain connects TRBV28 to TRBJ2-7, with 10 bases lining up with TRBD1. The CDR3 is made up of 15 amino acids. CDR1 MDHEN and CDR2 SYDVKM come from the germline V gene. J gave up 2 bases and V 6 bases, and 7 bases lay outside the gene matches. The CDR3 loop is CASSFGGTGAYEQYF. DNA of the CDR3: TGTGCCAGCAGCTTCGGCGGGACAGGGGCCTACGAGCAGTACTTC.

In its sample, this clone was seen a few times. CDR3 DNA: TGTGCCAGCAGCCCCGCAGGGGGCACCGGGGAGCTGTTTTTT. Translated, it gives CASSPAGGTGELFF. The V and J genes are TRBV11-1 and TRBJ2-2; 7 nucleotides agree with TRBD1. V lost 5 bases, J lost 4 bases, and 4 bases stayed unmatched. CDR1 and CDR2 (germline): SGHAT, FQDESV (reference sequence). This CDR3 is 14 amino acids long.

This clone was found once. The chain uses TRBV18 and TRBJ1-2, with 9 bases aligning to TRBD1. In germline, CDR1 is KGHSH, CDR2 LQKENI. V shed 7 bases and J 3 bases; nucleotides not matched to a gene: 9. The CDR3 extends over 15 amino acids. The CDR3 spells CASYMGQGRDYGYTF. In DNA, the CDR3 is TGTGCCAGCTACATGGGACAGGGCCGTGACTATGGCTACACCTTC.

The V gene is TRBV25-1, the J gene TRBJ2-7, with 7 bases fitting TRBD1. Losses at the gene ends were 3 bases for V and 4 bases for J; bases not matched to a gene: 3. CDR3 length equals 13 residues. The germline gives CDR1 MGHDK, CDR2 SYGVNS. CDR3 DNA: TGTGCCAGCAGTGACGCCAGGGGGTACGAGCAGTACTTC. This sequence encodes CASSDARGYEQYF.

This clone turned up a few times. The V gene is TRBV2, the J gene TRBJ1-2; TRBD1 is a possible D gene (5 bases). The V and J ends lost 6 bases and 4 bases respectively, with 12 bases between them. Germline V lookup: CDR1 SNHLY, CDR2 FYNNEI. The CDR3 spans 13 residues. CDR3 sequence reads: CASSQTASYGYTF. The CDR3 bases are TGTGCCAGCAGCCAGACAGCCAGCTATGGCTACACCTTC.

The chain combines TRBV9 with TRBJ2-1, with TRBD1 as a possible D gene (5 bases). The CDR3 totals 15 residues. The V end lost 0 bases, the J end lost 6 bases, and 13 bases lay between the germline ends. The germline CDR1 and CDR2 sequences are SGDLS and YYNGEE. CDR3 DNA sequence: TGTGCCAGCAGCGTAGCAACCAGGGCACTCAATGAGCAGTTCTTC. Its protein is CASSVATRALNEQFF.

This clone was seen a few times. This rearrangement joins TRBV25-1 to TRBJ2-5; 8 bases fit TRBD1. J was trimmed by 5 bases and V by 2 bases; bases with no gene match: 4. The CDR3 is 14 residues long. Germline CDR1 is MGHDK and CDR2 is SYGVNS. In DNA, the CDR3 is TGTGCCAGCAGTGAACAGGGGGCCTGGGAGACCCAGTACTTC. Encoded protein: CASSEQGAWETQYF.

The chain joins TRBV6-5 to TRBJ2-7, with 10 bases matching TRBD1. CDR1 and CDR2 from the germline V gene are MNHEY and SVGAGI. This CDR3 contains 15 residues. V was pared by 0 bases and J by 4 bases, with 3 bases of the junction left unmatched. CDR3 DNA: TGTGCCAGCAGTTACTCGAGGGACAGGGGTTACGAGCAGTACTTC. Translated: CASSYSRDRGYEQYF.

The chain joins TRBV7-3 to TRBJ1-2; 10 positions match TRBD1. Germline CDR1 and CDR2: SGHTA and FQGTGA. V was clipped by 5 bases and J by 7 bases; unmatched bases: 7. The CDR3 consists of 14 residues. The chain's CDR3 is CASSRGQGGIGYTF. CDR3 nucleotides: TGTGCCAGCAGCCGTGGACAGGGGGGTATTGGCTACACCTTC.

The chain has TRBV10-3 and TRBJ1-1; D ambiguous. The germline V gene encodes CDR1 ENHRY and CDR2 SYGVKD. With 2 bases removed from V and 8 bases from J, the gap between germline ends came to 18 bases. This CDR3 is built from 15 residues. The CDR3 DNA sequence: TGTGCCATCAGTGAGAGCAGGCCCTCTACACCCGAAGCTTTCTTT. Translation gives CAISESRPSTPEAFF.

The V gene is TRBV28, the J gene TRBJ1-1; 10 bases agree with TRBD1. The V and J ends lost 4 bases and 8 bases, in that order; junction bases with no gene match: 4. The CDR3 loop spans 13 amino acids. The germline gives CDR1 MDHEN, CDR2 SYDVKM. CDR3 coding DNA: TGTGCCAGCAGTTGGACAGGGGGATTCGAAGCTTTCTTT. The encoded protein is CASSWTGGFEAFF.